Listed here are 32 T cell receptor beta chains from one sample, sequenced in a study of blood T cell repertoires in COVID-19. Only in-frame clones appear in the TCRdb table, and some are missing; sequencing was by immunoSEQ multiplex PCR. The sample has a few hundred thousand clones, 80% to 90% seen once. The sequencing sample was made of PBMCs or T cells enriched from blood (not recorded which). The receptor set was obtained from a young woman who had recovered from COVID-19.

The table lists this clone with a few counts. The chain recombines TRBV29-1 with TRBJ1-2; 9 bases are a match to TRBD1. The CDR3 is 14 residues long. V shed 0 bases, J shed 8 bases, and the junction held 7 bases outside the gene matches. The V gene's germline CDR1 is SQVTM and CDR2 ANQGSEA. The DNA for the CDR3 is TGCAGCGTTGAAGAAGGACAGGGGAATCACGGCTACACCTTC. This encodes CSVEEGQGNHGYTF.

J is TRBJ1-5 and V is TRBV5-1, with D hard to call. Germline assignment: CDR1 SGHRS and CDR2 YFSETQ. This CDR3 spans 15 amino acids. Trimming took 0 bases from V and 3 from J, leaving 10 bases between them. The CDR3 loop is CASSLGETLNQPQHF. The CDR3 bases are TGCGCCAGCAGCTTGGGTGAGACACTCAATCAGCCCCAGCATTTT.

The chain combines TRBV25-1 with TRBJ2-7; the match to TRBD1 covers 10 bases. The CDR3 extends over 15 amino acids. J was trimmed by 1 base and V by 8 bases; bases with no gene match: 8. Germline CDR1 MGHDK, CDR2 SYGVNS. Here the CDR3 reads CASGQTGQGSYEQYF. The CDR3 DNA reads TGTGCCAGCGGCCAGACGGGACAGGGGTCCTACGAGCAGTACTTC.

In its sample, this clone was seen once. This chain uses TRBV4-1 with TRBJ2-2; TRBD2 matches 9 bases. The CDR3 consists of 15 residues. Per germline, CDR1 MGHRA and CDR2 YSYEKL. With 6 bases clipped from V and 7 bases from J, the junction kept 9 bases outside the gene matches. In nucleotides, the CDR3 is TGCGCCAGCAGGGAAATAGCGGGGGTAAGCGGGGAGCTGTTTTTT. Its protein product is CASREIAGVSGELFF.

J is TRBJ1-1 and V is TRBV27; the match to TRBD1 covers 8 bases. CDR3 length equals 15 residues. J gave up 0 bases and V 6 bases, and 6 bases lay outside the gene matches. Germline assignment: CDR1 MNHEY and CDR2 SMNVEV (reference sequence). The CDR3 sequence is CASSLTGGLNTEAFF. CDR3 nucleotides: TGTGCCAGCAGCCTTACAGGGGGGCTGAACACTGAAGCTTTCTTT.

This clone was recorded a few times. The rearrangement links TRBV14 to TRBJ2-2, with 9 bases identical to TRBD1. Unmatched junction bases numbered 1, after V lost 2 bases and J lost 3 bases. This CDR3 region has 15 residues. From germline, CDR1 is SGHDN and CDR2 FVKESK. The CDR3: CASSQWTGDTGELFF. Here the CDR3 DNA reads TGTGCCAGCAGCCAATGGACAGGGGACACCGGGGAGCTGTTTTTT.

The CDR3 region is CASSFSGLGEKLFF. CDR3 in DNA: TGTGCCAGCAGCTTTTCAGGGTTAGGTGAAAAACTGTTTTTT. V usage is TRBV7-9 and J usage is TRBJ1-4; tentatively, D is TRBD1 (5 bases). The ends were cut back, 3 bases at V and 7 bases at J, with 12 bases in the middle. CDR1 is SEHNR, CDR2 FQNEAQ, per germline (reference sequence). The CDR3 totals 14 residues.

The rearrangement joins TRBV28 to TRBJ1-2; TRBD1 matches 8 bases. CDR1 MDHEN and CDR2 SYDVKM come from the germline V gene. CDR3 length: 17 residues. After removal of 1 base from V and 3 bases from J, the junction contained 10 bases not matched to a gene. CDR3 sequence: CASSLSSGRGHDYGYTF. CDR3 nucleotide sequence: TGTGCCAGCAGTTTATCTTCGGGCAGGGGGCATGACTATGGCTACACCTTC.

The chain couples TRBV14 to TRBJ2-1; TRBD2 matches at 9 bases. Losses at the gene ends were 3 bases for V and 0 bases for J; bases not matched to a gene: 3. This CDR3 region has 16 residues. From germline, CDR1 is SGHDN and CDR2 FVKESK. The CDR3 protein is CASSHLSGSSYNEQFF. The DNA of the CDR3 is TGTGCCAGCAGCCATCTTAGCGGGAGCTCCTACAATGAGCAGTTCTTC.

The V and J genes are TRBV19 and TRBJ1-6, with 11 positions matching TRBD1. Unmatched junction bases numbered 7, after V lost 6 bases and J lost 9 bases. Germline assignment: CDR1 LNHDA and CDR2 SQIVND (reference sequence). The CDR3 has 15 residues. In DNA, the CDR3 is TGTGCCAGTAGCACCGGACAGGGGGCAGGTTCACCCCTCCACTTT. Amino acids: CASSTGQGAGSPLHF.

The J gene is TRBJ2-7, the V gene TRBV5-4, with a possible D match to TRBD1 (6 bases). This CDR3 is 16 amino acids long. The germline CDR1 and CDR2 sequences are SGHNT and YYREEE (reference sequence). The germline V and J ends were trimmed by 4 bases and 2 bases, with 19 bases remaining between them. The CDR3 DNA follows: TGTGCCAGCAGCGTTTTGGACAGTCTCTCCCCCTACGAGCAGTACTTC. Encoded protein: CASSVLDSLSPYEQYF.

The chain has TRBV6-5 and TRBJ2-1; TRBD2 aligns across 8 bases. Per the germline V gene, CDR1 is MNHEY and CDR2 is SVGAGI. V lost 0 bases, J lost 8 bases, and 6 bases stayed unmatched. The CDR3 totals 15 residues. CDR3 amino acids: CASSYSAGRVDEQFF. DNA of the CDR3: TGTGCCAGCAGTTACTCAGCCGGGAGGGTGGATGAGCAGTTCTTC.

This chain connects TRBV28 to TRBJ1-6, with D possibly matching TRBD1 (5 bases). Per the germline V gene, CDR1 is MDHEN and CDR2 is SYDVKM. V gave up 5 bases and J gave up 10 bases, with 15 bases separating them. The CDR3 length is 14 residues. CDR3 DNA sequence: TGTGCCAGCAGTGACCCCAGGGTCGGGTCACCCCTCCACTTT. Translation gives CASSDPRVGSPLHF.

V is TRBV11-2 and J is TRBJ2-1; D ambiguous. The CDR3 runs 11 residues. Germline V gene sequence: CDR1 SGHAT, CDR2 FQNNGV. V dropped 3 bases and J dropped 7 bases, with 4 bases sitting between them. This chain's CDR3 is CASSFQNEQFF. In nucleotides, the CDR3 is TGTGCCAGCAGCTTCCAGAATGAGCAGTTCTTC.

The chain links TRBV29-1 to TRBJ2-1; D perhaps matches TRBD2 (5 bases). The CDR3 runs 12 residues. Germline V CDR1 and CDR2: SQVTM, ANQGSEA. Trimming shortened V by 5 bases and J by 3 bases, and 8 bases separated the two germline ends. The CDR3 sequence: CSVTTSYNEQFF. In DNA, the CDR3 is TGCAGCGTTACTACTAGCTACAATGAGCAGTTCTTC.

The chain uses TRBV5-5 and TRBJ1-2; 11 bases match TRBD1. V was clipped by 5 bases and J by 3 bases; unmatched bases: 12. This CDR3 region has 17 residues. CDR1 and CDR2 (germline): SGHKS, YYEKEE (reference sequence). The CDR3 spells CASRAPRTGGADYGYTF. In DNA form, the CDR3 reads TGTGCCAGCAGGGCTCCGAGGACAGGGGGCGCGGACTATGGCTACACCTTC.

This chain connects TRBV27 to TRBJ1-2; 8 nucleotides match TRBD1. CDR3 size: 16 residues. CDR1 is MNHEY, CDR2 SMNVEV, per germline (reference sequence). The V and J ends lost 4 bases and 4 bases, in that order; junction bases with no gene match: 11. CDR3 nucleotide sequence: TGTGCCAGCAGTTCTTACGGACAGGGAGTTATCTATGGCTACACCTTC. Residues: CASSSYGQGVIYGYTF.

The rearrangement uses TRBV5-6 and TRBJ2-3; D perhaps matches TRBD1 (6 bases). The V end lost 6 bases, the J end lost 1 base, and 12 bases lay between the germline ends. The CDR3 loop spans 14 amino acids. Germline V gene data show CDR1 as SGHDT and CDR2 as YYEEEE. The CDR3 DNA is TGTGCCAGCACAGGGGCAGTTCGCACAGATACGCAGTATTTT. Its protein is CASTGAVRTDTQYF.

CDR3 DNA sequence: TGTGCCAGCAGTTCCTCCGGGACAGGGTCATTAGGTTTCAATGAAAAACTGTTTTTT. Amino acid sequence: CASSSSGTGSLGFNEKLFF. V is TRBV28 and J is TRBJ1-4, with 9 bases aligning to TRBD1. V shed 4 bases, J shed 5 bases, and the junction held 17 bases outside the gene matches. The CDR3 runs 19 residues. Germline CDR1 MDHEN, CDR2 SYDVKM. The full variable domain, with the rest looked up from reference TRBV28 and TRBJ1-4, is DVKVTQSSRYLVKRTGEKVFLECVQDMDHENMFWYRQDPGLGLRLIYFSYDVKMKEKGDIPEGYSVSREKKERFSLILESASTNQTSMYLCASSSSGTGSLGFNEKLFFGSGTQLSVL.

This chain's CDR3 is CASSQLYGGSSTYNEQFF. CDR3 in DNA: TGTGCCAGCAGCCAACTCTACGGCGGGAGCTCCACCTACAATGAGCAGTTCTTC. This sequence joins TRBV7-9 and TRBJ2-1; TRBD2 matches at 7 bases. In germline, CDR1 is SEHNR, CDR2 FQNEAQ (reference sequence). After removal of 5 bases from V and 2 bases from J, the junction contained 15 bases not matched to a gene. CDR3 length: 18 residues.

The chain combines TRBV7-2 with TRBJ2-1; 8 nucleotides agree with TRBD2. The CDR3 consists of 15 residues. CDR1 is SGHTA and CDR2 is FQGNSA in the germline V gene. The junction had 10 bases not matched to a gene; V was cut back by 5 bases and J by 7 bases. CDR3 sequence: CASSNGLAFVNEQFF. In DNA, the CDR3 is TGTGCCAGCAGCAACGGACTAGCATTTGTTAATGAGCAGTTCTTC.

In DNA form, the CDR3 reads TGTGCCAGCAGCAAGACAGGGAACACCGGGGAGCTGTTTTTT. Translation: CASSKTGNTGELFF. The genes are TRBV25-1 and TRBJ2-2, with a possible D match to TRBD1 (6 bases). Looked up from germline, CDR1 is MGHDK and CDR2 is SYGVNS. V gave up 6 bases and J gave up 1 base, with 9 bases separating them. The CDR3 has 14 residues.

This chain connects TRBV7-6 to TRBJ2-3, with D possibly TRBD1 on 5 matching bases. V lost 3 bases, J lost 4 bases, and 11 bases lay in between. The CDR3 sequence is 14 residues long. CDR1 and CDR2 (germline): SGHVS, FNYEAQ. CDR3 sequence: CASSLGQGSDTQYF. Here the CDR3 DNA reads TGTGCCAGCAGCTTGGGTCAGGGTTCAGATACGCAGTATTTT.

This chain connects TRBV7-9 to TRBJ1-4, with a tentative D call TRBD1 (6 bases). The V gene's germline CDR1 is SEHNR and CDR2 FQNEAQ (reference sequence). With 4 bases removed from V and 5 bases from J, the gap between germline ends came to 11 bases. CDR3 length: 14 amino acids. The CDR3, as DNA: TGTGCCAGCAGCTCATACCAGGGGAATGAAAAACTGTTTTTT. This translates into CASSSYQGNEKLFF.

The rearrangement uses TRBV15 and TRBJ1-4; D may be TRBD1 (5 bases). CDR1 and CDR2 (germline): LNHNV, YYDKDF (reference sequence). V shed 0 bases and J shed 7 bases, with 12 bases lying between them. The CDR3 sequence is 15 residues long. The CDR3 region is CATSRDRGLSEKLFF. The CDR3 nucleotides read TGTGCCACCAGCAGAGATCGGGGGTTAAGTGAAAAACTGTTTTTT.

The J gene is TRBJ1-6, the V gene TRBV28, with TRBD1 matching over 7 bases. The CDR3 totals 13 residues. Germline CDR1 is MDHEN and CDR2 is SYDVKM. The ends lost 6 bases at V and 9 bases at J; junction bases unmatched: 5. CDR3 protein: CASRLGQVSPLHF. As DNA, the CDR3 is TGTGCCAGCAGACTAGGACAGGTTTCACCCCTCCACTTT.

This clone has just one count. The CDR3, as DNA: TGTGCCAGCAGCGTAGGGCAGCGTGATGGCTACACCTTC. It yields the protein CASSVGQRDGYTF. The chain uses TRBV9 and TRBJ1-2; D unclear. This CDR3 is built from 13 residues. The ends were cut back, 0 bases at V and 6 bases at J, with 9 bases in the middle. Germline CDR1 and CDR2: SGDLS and YYNGEE.

V is TRBV4-1 and J is TRBJ1-2; D not certain. Germline lookup yields CDR1 MGHRA and CDR2 YSYEKL. The CDR3 consists of 16 residues. Trimming stripped 0 bases from V and 5 bases from J, with 16 bases between. Here the CDR3 reads CASSQELGSGFYGYTF. The CDR3 region has the DNA TGCGCCAGCAGCCAAGAGCTCGGGTCGGGTTTTTATGGCTACACCTTC.

This clone showed up just once. The chain recombines TRBV7-3 with TRBJ1-1, with 7 positions matching TRBD1. The ends lost 0 bases at V and 7 bases at J; junction bases unmatched: 2. In germline, CDR1 is SGHTA, CDR2 FQGTGA. This CDR3 has 13 residues. The CDR3 loop reads CASSLTGTDEAFF. As DNA, the CDR3 is TGTGCCAGCAGCTTAACCGGGACAGATGAAGCTTTCTTT.

The CDR3 DNA reads TGTGCCAGCAGCCAAGAGCTGGGACAGGTGAACACTGAAGCTTTCTTT. Its protein is CASSQELGQVNTEAFF. The V call is TRBV4-2, the J call TRBJ1-1, with 8 bases lining up with TRBD1. The CDR3 has 16 amino acids. Germline V lookup: CDR1 LGHNA, CDR2 YNFKEQ. The trim removed 0 bases at V and 0 bases at J, leaving 3 bases unmatched.

The chain uses TRBV6-2 or TRBV6-3 and TRBJ2-3; no clear D. The germline V gene encodes CDR1 MNHEY and CDR2 SVGEGT. The V gene lost 4 bases and the J gene lost 1 base, with 9 bases spanning the gap. This CDR3 comprises 14 residues. The CDR3 region is CASSWLGRTDTQYF. In DNA form, the CDR3 reads TGTGCCAGCAGTTGGTTGGGCCGCACAGATACGCAGTATTTT.

The chain has TRBV7-9 and TRBJ2-2; the match to TRBD2 covers 7 bases. Germline V gene data show CDR1 as SEHNR and CDR2 as FQNEAQ (reference sequence). The CDR3 runs 16 residues. J gave up 2 bases and V 2 bases, and 5 bases lay outside the gene matches. The CDR3 DNA sequence: TGTGCCAGCAGCTTAAGGGGCGGGGGTAACACCGGGGAGCTGTTTTTT. Amino acids: CASSLRGGGNTGELFF.